Listed here is a single T cell receptor (beta chain). Data came from immunoSEQ multiplex PCR; TCRdb stores just in-frame clones and leaves some out. The data contain about 83,000 clones, just over 90% of them singletons. This entry belongs to a study of technical replicates of blood from a handful of donors. V lost 7 bases and J 3 bases, leaving 13 bases between the germline ends. The germline gives CDR1 SQVTM, CDR2 ANQGSEA. The length of the CDR3 is 13 residues. This TCR was sampled from a human donor in good health. The chain employs TRBV29-1 and TRBJ1-5; a possible D gene is TRBD1 (5 bases). Material: T cells isolated from PBMCs. CDR3 sequence: CSAKGWDNQPQHF. CDR3 sequence (DNA): TGCAGCGCCAAGGGGTGGGACAATCAGCCCCAGCATTTT.